A selection of T cell receptor beta chains follows, all from one sample in a study of shared clonotypes between healthy human individuals. Sequencing used immunoSEQ multiplex PCR; TCRdb keeps in-frame clones, though not all of them. The data contain around 700,000 clones, less than 80% of them singletons. The sequencing input was memory CD4+ T cells sorted from blood. The source is a young woman in good health. Each CDR3 is given with its conserved first and last residue. A D gene is named only where the DNA matches it firmly. Size tells how often a clone was seen (once, few, many) or the class of an expanded clone, and some rows leave it out.

v_gene: TRBV7-8
abundance: NA
d_gene: TRBD2
CDR3aa: CASSPGLANTGELFF

v_gene: TRBV7-8
abundance: NA
d_gene: NA
CDR3aa: CASSLGRLGTEAFF

v_gene: TRBV5-6
abundance: NA
d_gene: TRBD2
CDR3aa: CASSSRLALNTGELFF

v_gene: TRBV30
abundance: NA
d_gene: TRBD2
CDR3aa: CAWRLAGGPGEQFF

v_gene: TRBV2
abundance: once
d_gene: TRBD2
CDR3aa: CASRRLAGGGTDTQYF

v_gene: TRBV2
abundance: NA
d_gene: TRBD1
CDR3aa: CASSGDRGRPDTQYF

v_gene: TRBV9
abundance: NA
d_gene: NA
CDR3aa: CASSNSFSTEAFF

v_gene: TRBV2
abundance: once
d_gene: NA
CDR3aa: CASSEMVYEQYF

v_gene: TRBV28
abundance: NA
d_gene: NA
CDR3aa: CASSFQGPRNTEAFF

v_gene: TRBV2
abundance: NA
d_gene: NA
CDR3aa: CASSEAGSGRGWRAFF

v_gene: TRBV5-5
abundance: NA
d_gene: TRBD1
CDR3aa: CASSPTGEGEKLFF

v_gene: TRBV15
abundance: NA
d_gene: TRBD1
CDR3aa: CATSRDGTGGDEQYF

v_gene: TRBV10-2
abundance: many
d_gene: NA
CDR3aa: CASSSTVAGHEQYF

v_gene: TRBV30
abundance: NA
d_gene: NA
CDR3aa: CAWSGRPVETQYF

v_gene: TRBV6-4
abundance: NA
d_gene: TRBD1
CDR3aa: CASSDLGTGEEEKLFF

v_gene: TRBV5-1
abundance: NA
d_gene: NA
CDR3aa: CASSLPGGMNTEAFF

v_gene: TRBV4-3
abundance: NA
d_gene: NA
CDR3aa: CASSQDGRLGAPSYEQYF

v_gene: TRBV30
abundance: NA
d_gene: NA
CDR3aa: CAWSLKTDQPQHF

v_gene: TRBV7-8
abundance: NA
d_gene: NA
CDR3aa: CASINGLFTGELFF

v_gene: TRBV7-2
abundance: NA
d_gene: TRBD2
CDR3aa: CASTPDSGRVDEQFF

v_gene: TRBV5-4
abundance: once
d_gene: TRBD2
CDR3aa: CASSLAGLAGVNTDTQYF

v_gene: TRBV5-1
abundance: NA
d_gene: NA
CDR3aa: CASSLGPPIGSYNEQFF

v_gene: TRBV6-4
abundance: many
d_gene: NA
CDR3aa: CASHQWGDNPYEQYF

v_gene: TRBV28
abundance: NA
d_gene: NA
CDR3aa: CASSRPGRGYEQYF

v_gene: TRBV25-1
abundance: many
d_gene: TRBD2
CDR3aa: CASSAIGTSAEQFF

v_gene: TRBV11-2
abundance: NA
d_gene: TRBD2
CDR3aa: CASSLSPGTSGLFF